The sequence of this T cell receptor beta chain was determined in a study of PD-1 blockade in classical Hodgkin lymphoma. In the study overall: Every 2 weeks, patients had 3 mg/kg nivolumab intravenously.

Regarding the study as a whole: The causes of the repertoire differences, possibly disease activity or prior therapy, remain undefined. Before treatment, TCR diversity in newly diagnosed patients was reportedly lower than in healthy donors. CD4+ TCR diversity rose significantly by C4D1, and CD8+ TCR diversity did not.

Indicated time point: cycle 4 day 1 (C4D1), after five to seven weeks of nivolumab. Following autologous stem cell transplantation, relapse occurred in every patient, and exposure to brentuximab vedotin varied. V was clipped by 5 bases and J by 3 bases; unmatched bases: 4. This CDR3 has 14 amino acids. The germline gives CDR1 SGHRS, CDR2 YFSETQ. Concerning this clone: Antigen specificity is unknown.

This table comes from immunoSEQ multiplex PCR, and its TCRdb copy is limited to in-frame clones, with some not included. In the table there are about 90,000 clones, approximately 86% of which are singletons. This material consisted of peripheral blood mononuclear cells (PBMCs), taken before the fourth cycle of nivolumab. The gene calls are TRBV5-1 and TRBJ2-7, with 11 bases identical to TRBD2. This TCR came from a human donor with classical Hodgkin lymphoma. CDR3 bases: TGCGCCAGCAGGTCAACTAGCGGGAGCTACGAGCAGTACTTC. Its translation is CASRSTSGSYEQYF.